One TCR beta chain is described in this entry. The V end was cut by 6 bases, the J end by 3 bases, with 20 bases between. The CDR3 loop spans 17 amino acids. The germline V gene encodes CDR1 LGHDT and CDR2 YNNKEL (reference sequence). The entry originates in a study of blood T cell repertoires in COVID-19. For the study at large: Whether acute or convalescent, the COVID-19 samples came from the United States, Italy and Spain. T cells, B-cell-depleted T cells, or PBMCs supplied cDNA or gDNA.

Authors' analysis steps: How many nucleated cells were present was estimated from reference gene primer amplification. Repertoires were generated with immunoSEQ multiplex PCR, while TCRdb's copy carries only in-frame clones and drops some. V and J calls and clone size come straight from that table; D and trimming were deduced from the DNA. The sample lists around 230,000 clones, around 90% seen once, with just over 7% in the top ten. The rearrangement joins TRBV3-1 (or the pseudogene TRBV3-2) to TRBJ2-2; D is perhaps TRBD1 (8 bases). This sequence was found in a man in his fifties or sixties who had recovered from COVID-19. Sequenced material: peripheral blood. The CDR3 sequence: CASRLIQGAGDTGELFF. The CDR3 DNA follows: TGTGCCAGCAGGCTAATTCAGGGGGCGGGGGACACCGGGGAGCTGTTTTTT.